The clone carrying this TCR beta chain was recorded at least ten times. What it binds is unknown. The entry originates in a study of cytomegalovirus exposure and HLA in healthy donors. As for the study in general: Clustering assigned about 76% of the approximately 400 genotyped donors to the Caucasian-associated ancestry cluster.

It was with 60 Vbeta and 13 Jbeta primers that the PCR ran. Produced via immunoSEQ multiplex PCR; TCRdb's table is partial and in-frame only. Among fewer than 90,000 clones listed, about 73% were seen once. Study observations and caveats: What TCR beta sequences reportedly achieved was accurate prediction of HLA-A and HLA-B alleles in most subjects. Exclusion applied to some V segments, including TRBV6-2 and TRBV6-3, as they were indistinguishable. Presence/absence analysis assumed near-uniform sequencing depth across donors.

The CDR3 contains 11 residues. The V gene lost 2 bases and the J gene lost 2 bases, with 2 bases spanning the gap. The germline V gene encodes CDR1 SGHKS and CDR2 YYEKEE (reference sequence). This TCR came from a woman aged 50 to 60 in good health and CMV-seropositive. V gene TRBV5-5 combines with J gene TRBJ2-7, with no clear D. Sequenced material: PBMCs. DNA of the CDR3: TGTGCCAGCAGCTTTACCTACGAGCAGTACTTC. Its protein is CASSFTYEQYF.